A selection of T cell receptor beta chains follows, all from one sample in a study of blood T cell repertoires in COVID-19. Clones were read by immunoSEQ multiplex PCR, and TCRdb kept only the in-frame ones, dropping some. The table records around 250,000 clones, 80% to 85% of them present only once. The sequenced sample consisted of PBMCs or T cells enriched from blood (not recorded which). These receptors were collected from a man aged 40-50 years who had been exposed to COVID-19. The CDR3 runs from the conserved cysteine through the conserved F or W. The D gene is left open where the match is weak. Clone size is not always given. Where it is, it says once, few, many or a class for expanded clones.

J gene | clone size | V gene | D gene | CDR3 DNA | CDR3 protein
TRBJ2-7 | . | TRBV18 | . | TGTGCCAGCTCACCTGACGGGGTCGAGCAGTACTTC | CASSPDGVEQYF
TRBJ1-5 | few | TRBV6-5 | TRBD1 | TGTGCCAGCGGAGGGACAGGTTATAGCAATCAGCCCCAGCATTTT | CASGGTGYSNQPQHF
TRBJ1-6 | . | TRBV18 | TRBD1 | TGTGCCAGCTCACCACCGTTGGACAGGGGCTATAATTCACCCCTCCACTTT | CASSPPLDRGYNSPLHF
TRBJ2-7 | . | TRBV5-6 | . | TGTGCCAGCAGCTTTGGTAGCGGATCCTACGAGCAGTACTTC | CASSFGSGSYEQYF
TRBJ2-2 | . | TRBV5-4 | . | TGTGCCAGCAGCTTGATGGGGGCGAGAACCGGGGAGCTGTTTTTT | CASSLMGARTGELFF
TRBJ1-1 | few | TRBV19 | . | TGTGCCAGTAGTACCCAGGCAGGGTTCACTGAAGCTTTCTTT | CASSTQAGFTEAFF
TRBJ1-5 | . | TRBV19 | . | TGTGCCAGTAATTCCGGAACAGTGGAGCCCCAGCATTTT | CASNSGTVEPQHF
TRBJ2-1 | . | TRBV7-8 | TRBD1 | TGTGCCAGCCGCCAAACAGGGGTTTTCGGCGATGAGCAGTTCTTC | CASRQTGVFGDEQFF
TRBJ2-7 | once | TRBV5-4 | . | TGTGCCAGCAGCTTGGCCAGCCAGGGTGGTTTCTACGAGCAGTACTTC | CASSLASQGGFYEQYF
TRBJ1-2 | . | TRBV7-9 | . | TGTGCCAGCAGCTTAATGTCAGGAGACTATTATGGCTACACCTTC | CASSLMSGDYYGYTF
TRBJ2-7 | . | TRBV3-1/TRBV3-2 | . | TGTGCCAGCAGCCAGAGGGGGGGGGACGAGCAGTACTTC | CASSQRGGDEQYF
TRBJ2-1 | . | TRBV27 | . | TGTGCCAGCAGTTTCGGGCTAGCCCACAATGAGCAGTTCTTC | CASSFGLAHNEQFF
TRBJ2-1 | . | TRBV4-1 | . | TGCGCCAGCAGCCAAGTGTCGGGTTACAATGAGCAGTTCTTC | CASSQVSGYNEQFF
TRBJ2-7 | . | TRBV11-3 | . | TGTGCCAGCAGCCTCCGGCCAGGGCCCTACGAGCAGTACTTC | CASSLRPGPYEQYF
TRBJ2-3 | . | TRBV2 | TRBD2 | TGTGCCAGCGGCGGGACTAGCGGCACAGATACGCAGTATTTT | CASGGTSGTDTQYF
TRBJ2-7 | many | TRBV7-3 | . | TGTGCCAGCAGCTTAGACGGGGTGTTAGACGAGCAGTACTTC | CASSLDGVLDEQYF
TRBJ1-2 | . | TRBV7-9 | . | TGTGCCAGCAGCTTGCAACAAGAAAACGGCTACACCTTC | CASSLQQENGYTF
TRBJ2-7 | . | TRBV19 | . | TGTGCCAGTAGTATAGATCAGGCCCCCTACGAGCAGTACTTC | CASSIDQAPYEQYF
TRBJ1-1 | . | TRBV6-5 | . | TGTGCCAGCAGTTCCACCAGGCGAAACACTGAAGCTTTCTTT | CASSSTRRNTEAFF
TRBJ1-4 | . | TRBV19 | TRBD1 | TGTGCCAGTAGTCGGGGACAGGGAGAAGAAAAACTGTTTTTT | CASSRGQGEEKLFF
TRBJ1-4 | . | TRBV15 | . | TGTGCCACCAGCAGAGTTTCGGTGGGAGAACTGTTTTTT | CATSRVSVGELFF
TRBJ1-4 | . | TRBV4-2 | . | TGTGCCAGCAGCCCCTTTGTACAGGGTGCAACTAATGAAAAACTGTTTTTT | CASSPFVQGATNEKLFF
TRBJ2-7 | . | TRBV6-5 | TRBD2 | TGTGCCAGCTCTAGGGGACTAGCGGGGGTCTACGAGCAGTACTTC | CASSRGLAGVYEQYF
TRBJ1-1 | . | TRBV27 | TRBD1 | TGTGCCAGCAGTTCCACTGCGGGGACAGCCCACACTGAAGCTTTCTTT | CASSSTAGTAHTEAFF
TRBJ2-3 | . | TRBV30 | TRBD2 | TGTGCCTGGGGGGGGGTGACAGATACGCAGTATTTT | CAWGGVTDTQYF
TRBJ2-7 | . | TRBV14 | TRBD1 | TGTGCCAGCAGCCCCGTCACAGGGGTGCTACTTGAGCAGTACTTC | CASSPVTGVLLEQYF
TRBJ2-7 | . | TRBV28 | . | TGTGCCAGCTGGGCAGAACCCTACGAGCAGTACTTC | CASWAEPYEQYF
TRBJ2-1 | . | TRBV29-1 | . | TGCAGCGTCCTCGACCCGGGTGGTATCGATGAGCAGTTCTTC | CSVLDPGGIDEQFF
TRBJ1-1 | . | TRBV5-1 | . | TGCGCCAGCAGCCGTGGAGGGCCGACTGAAGCTTTCTTT | CASSRGGPTEAFF
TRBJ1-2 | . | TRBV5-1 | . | TGCGCCAGCAGCTTGGCTCCGCAGTATGGCTACACCTTC | CASSLAPQYGYTF
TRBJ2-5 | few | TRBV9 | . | TGTGCCAGCAGCGCTGAAGAGACCCAGTACTTC | CASSAEETQYF
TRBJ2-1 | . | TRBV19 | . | TGTGCCAGTCGCGATAGAGGCTCCTACAATGAGCAGTTCTTC | CASRDRGSYNEQFF
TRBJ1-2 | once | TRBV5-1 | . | TGCGCCAGCAGCTTGGCCGGATCCCGGACTTATTATGGCTACACCTTC | CASSLAGSRTYYGYTF
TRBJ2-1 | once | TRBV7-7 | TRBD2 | TGTGCTAGCAGCTTCGGACTAGCGGGAGGCCCCAGCTCCTACAATGAGCAGTTCTTC | CASSFGLAGGPSSYNEQFF
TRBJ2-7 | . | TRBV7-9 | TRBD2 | TGTGCCAGCAGCCCCCGGGAGGGGATCGAGTACTTC | CASSPREGIEYF
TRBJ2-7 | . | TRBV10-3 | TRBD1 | TGTGCCGTCCGACAGGGGGTGAGCTACGAGCAGTACTTC | CAVRQGVSYEQYF
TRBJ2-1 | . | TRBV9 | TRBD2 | TGTGCCAGCAGCGCGTATGGGACTAGCGGCTACAATGAGCAGTTCTTC | CASSAYGTSGYNEQFF
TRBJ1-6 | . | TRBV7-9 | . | TGTGCCAGCAGCTCGGGGGGTTCACCCCTCCACTTT | CASSSGGSPLHF
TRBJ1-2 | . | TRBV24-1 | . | TGTGCCACCGGGGCGGGGGATTGGATCGGCGGGTATGGCTACACCTTC | CATGAGDWIGGYGYTF
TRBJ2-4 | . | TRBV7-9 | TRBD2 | TGTGCCAGCAGCCCGGGAGGTACCAAAGCCAAAAACATTCAGTACTTC | CASSPGGTKAKNIQYF
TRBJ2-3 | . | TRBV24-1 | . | TGTGCCACCAGTGAGAGTACAGATACGCAGTATTTT | CATSESTDTQYF
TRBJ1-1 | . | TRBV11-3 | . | TGTGCCAGCAGCTTAGTACAGGCGACTGAAGCTTTCTTT | CASSLVQATEAFF
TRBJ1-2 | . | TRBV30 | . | TGTGCCTGGATCGCACAGTCCAACTATGGCTACACCTTC | CAWIAQSNYGYTF
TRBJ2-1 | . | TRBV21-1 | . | TGTGCCAGCAGCCTTCAGAGGGCTAGCGGGAGCACCCCGGTGGGGGAGCAGTTCTTC | CASSLQRASGSTPVGEQFF
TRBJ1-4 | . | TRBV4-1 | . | TGCGCCAGCAGCCAAGTGCGGGCAGAAAAACTGTTTTTT | CASSQVRAEKLFF
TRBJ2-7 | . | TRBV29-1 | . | TGCAGCGTTCTGGGCACCCGCTACGAGCAGTACTTC | CSVLGTRYEQYF
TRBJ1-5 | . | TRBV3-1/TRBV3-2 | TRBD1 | TGTGCCAGCAGCCAAGGACAGGGGGCCGGGCAGCCCCAGCATTTT | CASSQGQGAGQPQHF
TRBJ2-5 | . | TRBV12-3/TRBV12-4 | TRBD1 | TGTGCCAGCAGTTTTGAGACAGGGAAGACCCAGTACTTC | CASSFETGKTQYF
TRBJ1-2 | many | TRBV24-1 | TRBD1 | TGTGCCACCAGTTTGGGACAGGGCTATGGCTACACCTTC | CATSLGQGYGYTF
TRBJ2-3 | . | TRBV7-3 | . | TGTGCCAGCAGCCTCTATCTAGCGGATACGCAGTATTTT | CASSLYLADTQYF
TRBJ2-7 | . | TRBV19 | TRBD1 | TGTGACCGAATAGGGGGGACAGGGGTCTACGAGCAGTACTTC | CDRIGGTGVYEQYF